One sample yielded the 12 T cell receptor beta chains listed below, sequenced in a study of shared clonotypes between healthy human individuals. The protocol was immunoSEQ multiplex PCR, while the TCRdb copy is restricted to in-frame clones and leaves out a portion. The data show 950,000 to 1,200,000 clones, about 72% seen once. Material: memory CD4+ T cells from PBMCs. The subset here: CD45RA-negative fraction. The receptors shown here come from a man between 18 and 35 years old in good health. Some clones in this sample may be carry-over from other donors' samples.

The chain is built from TRBV29-1 and TRBJ2-7, with a weak D call TRBD2 (5 bases). Germline V lookup: CDR1 SQVTM, CDR2 ANQGSEA. The CDR3 has 10 residues. V lost 6 bases, J lost 7 bases, and 10 bases lay in between. The CDR3 DNA follows: TGCAGCGTCCGGACTCGGGAGCAGTACTTC. Residues: CSVRTREQYF.

The rearrangement uses TRBV9 and TRBJ2-5; TRBD2 might be the D (6 bases). This CDR3 is 16 amino acids long. CDR1 is SGDLS, CDR2 YYNGEE, per germline. Trimming removed 2 bases at V and 2 bases at J, with 16 bases between. CDR3 amino acids: CASSVWEDSRQETQYF. The CDR3 DNA is TGTGCCAGCAGCGTCTGGGAGGATAGTCGACAAGAGACCCAGTACTTC.

Points on this clone: The same CDR3 arises from other DNA sequences in this sample as well. The chain joins TRBV7-3 to TRBJ2-3, with 8 bases matching TRBD1. Looked up from germline, CDR1 is SGHTA and CDR2 is FQGTGA. V shed 3 bases, J shed 3 bases, and the junction held 5 bases outside the gene matches. The CDR3 runs to 15 residues. In DNA form, the CDR3 reads TGTGCCAGCAGCTTCACAGGACAGGGTACAGATACGCAGTATTTT. It codes for CASSFTGQGTDTQYF.

The chain combines TRBV5-1 with TRBJ2-3; 13 bases are shared with TRBD2. Germline V gene data show CDR1 as SGHRS and CDR2 as YFSETQ. CDR3 length: 16 residues. The V gene end was trimmed by 3 bases and the J gene end by 4 bases; junction bases not matched to a gene: 5. CDR3 amino acids: CASSSGTSGKADTQYF. The CDR3 region has the DNA TGCGCCAGCAGCTCTGGGACTAGCGGGAAGGCAGATACGCAGTATTTT.

The chain employs TRBV5-5 and TRBJ2-7, with no clear D. In germline, CDR1 is SGHKS, CDR2 YYEKEE (reference sequence). This CDR3 contains 14 residues. Trimming left V 4 bases short and J 0 bases short, with 11 bases between. The CDR3 coding sequence is TGTGCCAGCAGCCCACACCCTAGCTCCTACGAGCAGTACTTC. As protein: CASSPHPSSYEQYF.

The chain recombines TRBV18 with TRBJ1-5; weak D call: TRBD1 (6 bases). Germline V gene sequence: CDR1 KGHSH, CDR2 LQKENI. V lost 2 bases and J lost 7, with 9 bases in between. The CDR3 consists of 13 residues. As DNA, the CDR3 is TGTGCCAGCTCACCAGGGGGCCGGCAGCCCCAGCATTTT. As protein: CASSPGGRQPQHF. Full variable domain (rest looked up from reference TRBV18 and TRBJ1-5): NAGVMQNPRHLVRRRGQEARLRCSPMKGHSHVYWYRQLPEEGLKFMVYLQKENIIDESGMPKERFSAEFPKEGPSILRIQQVVRGDSAAYFCASSPGGRQPQHFGDGTRLSIL.

This clone was detected only once. V gene TRBV7-2 combines with J gene TRBJ2-1; D remains unclear. V was cut by 1 base and J by 6 bases, with 4 bases left in between. CDR3 length: 12 residues. CDR1 and CDR2 from the germline V gene are SGHTA and FQGNSA. The DNA for the CDR3 is TGTGCCAGCAGCTTAGAGCCCAATGAGCAGTTCTTC. It encodes CASSLEPNEQFF.

The rearrangement joins TRBV7-9 to TRBJ2-5; either TRBD1 or TRBD2 may supply D (5 bases each). CDR1 and CDR2 from the germline V gene are SEHNR and FQNEAQ (reference sequence). The CDR3 is made up of 14 amino acids. V was trimmed by 2 bases and J by 5 bases, leaving 12 bases between them. The CDR3 region has the DNA TGTGCCAGCAGCTTAACTGGGACGGCGGAGACCCAGTACTTC. This codes for CASSLTGTAETQYF.

Worth noting for this clone: The sample has other DNA sequences that encode this CDR3 too. The J gene is TRBJ2-3, the V gene TRBV5-1; D may match TRBD1 or TRBD2 (5 bases each). V was trimmed by 0 bases and J by 3 bases, leaving 8 bases between them. CDR1 and CDR2 (germline): SGHRS, YFSETQ. There are 14 residues in the CDR3. CDR3 nucleotide sequence: TGCGCCAGCAGCTTGGGGGGGATAACAGATACGCAGTATTTT. It specifies CASSLGGITDTQYF.

A word on this clone: The identical CDR3 is also encoded by other nucleotide sequences in the sample. The genes are TRBV5-1 and TRBJ2-3; D remains unclear. The CDR3 contains 13 residues. The germline V and J ends were trimmed by 2 bases and 1 base, with 5 bases remaining between them. Germline lookup yields CDR1 SGHRS and CDR2 YFSETQ. CDR3 region: CASSLDGTDTQYF. CDR3 coding DNA: TGCGCCAGCAGCTTAGACGGCACAGATACGCAGTATTTT.

The chain employs TRBV7-2 and TRBJ2-1; 16 nucleotides agree with TRBD2. The CDR3 is 19 residues long. Germline values: CDR1 SGHTA, CDR2 FQGNSA. The V and J ends lost 5 bases and 8 bases, in that order; junction bases with no gene match: 15. Here the CDR3 DNA reads TGTGCCAGCAGCGCACCCGGGACTAGCGGGAGGGCCGGTAGCTATGAGCAGTTCTTC. Its protein product is CASSAPGTSGRAGSYEQFF.

The rearrangement links TRBV6-5 to TRBJ2-1; TRBD2 agrees at 7 bases. Germline trimming cut 6 bases from V and 5 bases from J; bases unmatched to any gene: 10. This CDR3 is built from 15 residues. Looked up from germline, CDR1 is MNHEY and CDR2 is SVGAGI. CDR3 in amino acids: CASRAQTSRDNEQFF. As DNA, the CDR3 is TGTGCCAGCAGGGCCCAGACTAGCCGTGACAATGAGCAGTTCTTC.